This is a list of T cell receptor beta chains from one sample in a study of T-cell memory formation after mild COVID-19. TCRdb used MiXCR to reprocess the 5' RACE reads, holding one entry per CDR3 protein. The sample shows 100,000 to 120,000 distinct CDR3 sequences, roughly 20% of them seen only once. Input material: PBMCs or a T cell subset sorted from them (not recorded which). The receptors stem from a man between 18 and 29 years old who had mild COVID-19 (a few samples of this study predate the infection). Cell type and time point are not known. CDR3s include the opening cysteine and the closing phenylalanine or tryptophan. A D gene is named only where the DNA matches it firmly. The size entry is marked missing in some rows and otherwise reads once, few, many or a size class.

v_call,d_call,clone_size,j_call,cdr3_nt,cdr3_aa
TRBV11-2,NA,NA,TRBJ1-1,TGTGCCAGCAGCTCCCTTGGGAACACTGAAGCTTTCTTT,CASSSLGNTEAFF
TRBV6-2/TRBV6-3,NA,NA,TRBJ2-1,TGTGCCAGCAGTTTATCCTGGATGAATGAGCAGTTCTTC,CASSLSWMNEQFF
TRBV6-1,NA,few,TRBJ1-5,TGTGCCAGCAGTGAAACGGAAGGGGACTACCATCAGCCCCAGCATTTT,CASSETEGDYHQPQHF
TRBV6-5,TRBD2,NA,TRBJ2-7,TGTGCCAGCAGTTACGGTGCGGCGGGGGGAACCTACGAGCAGTACTTC,CASSYGAAGGTYEQYF
TRBV6-5,NA,few,TRBJ2-6,TGTGCCAGCAGTTCCGACAGGGACTACCTCTCTGGGGCCAACGTCCTGACTTTC,CASSSDRDYLSGANVLTF
TRBV19,NA,NA,TRBJ2-3,TGTGCCAGTAGTTACGTGGGGATTCCCACAGATACGCAGTATTTT,CASSYVGIPTDTQYF
TRBV5-5,NA,NA,TRBJ2-5,TGTGCCAGCACCTCGGGACTGCGGCAAGAGACCCAGTACTTC,CASTSGLRQETQYF
TRBV7-9,NA,NA,TRBJ1-5,TGTGCCAGCAGCTTAGACGCAAGCAATCAGCCCCAGCATTTT,CASSLDASNQPQHF
TRBV5-1,NA,NA,TRBJ2-7,TGCGCCAGCAGCTTGTACGGGACGGCGGCCTACGAGCAGTACTTC,CASSLYGTAAYEQYF
TRBV29-1,TRBD1,NA,TRBJ1-2,TGCAGCGCGCAGAAGTCAGGGGGCAGAGTGGGCTACACCTTC,CSAQKSGGRVGYTF
TRBV20-1,TRBD1,few,TRBJ2-5,TGCAGTGCTAGTACAGGGGGCGCGTTGGTCGTAGAGACCCAGTACTTC,CSASTGGALVVETQYF
TRBV27,NA,NA,TRBJ2-7,TGTGCCAGCAGTTTTTTACCACAGGGTGTACACGAGCAGTACTTC,CASSFLPQGVHEQYF
TRBV7-3,TRBD1,few,TRBJ2-3,TGTGCCAGCAGCTCTACAGGGGGCAGCACAGATACGCAGTATTTT,CASSSTGGSTDTQYF
TRBV7-2,TRBD1,few,TRBJ1-5,TGTGCCAGCAGCTCACTGGGACAGGGGGTTAATCAGCCCCAGCATTTT,CASSSLGQGVNQPQHF
TRBV12-5,NA,many,TRBJ1-1,TGTGCTAGTGGTTTAGAGAACACTGAAGCTTTCTTT,CASGLENTEAFF
TRBV10-2,NA,few,TRBJ2-7,TGCGCCAGCAGGGGAAGGGAAAACTACGAGCAGTACTTC,CASRGRENYEQYF
TRBV9,NA,few,TRBJ2-7,TGTGCCAGCAGCGTAGATGGTAGCGTCGAGCAGTACTTC,CASSVDGSVEQYF
TRBV12-3/TRBV12-4,NA,NA,TRBJ1-2,TGTGCCAGCAGTTTCGGGGGCGGCGGCACATACTATGGCTACACCTTC,CASSFGGGGTYYGYTF
TRBV9,NA,NA,TRBJ2-1,TGTGCCAGCAGCGTAGCGTCCTACAATGAGCAGTTCTTC,CASSVASYNEQFF
TRBV4-3,NA,few,TRBJ2-3,TGCGCCAGCAGCCAAGATGGGGGGCCCGCTGGGTCGACAGATACGCAGTATTTT,CASSQDGGPAGSTDTQYF
TRBV4-3,TRBD2,few,TRBJ2-3,TGCGCCAGCAGCCGAGCGGGGGCTTACACAGATACGCAGTATTTT,CASSRAGAYTDTQYF
TRBV12-3/TRBV12-4,TRBD2,few,TRBJ2-3,TGTGCCAGCATCTTTAGCGGGGGTGGGGATACGCAGTATTTT,CASIFSGGGDTQYF
TRBV5-6,NA,few,TRBJ2-2,TGTGCCAGCAGCTTGGCAGTCACATACACGAACACCGGGGAGCTGTTTTTT,CASSLAVTYTNTGELFF
TRBV5-1,NA,few,TRBJ2-3,TGCGCCAGCAGCCCGGAGGGACGGCTGGTCACAGATACGCAGTATTTT,CASSPEGRLVTDTQYF
TRBV18,TRBD1,NA,TRBJ2-7,TGTGCCAGCTCACTTACCGGGACAGGGGACTACGAGCAGTACTTC,CASSLTGTGDYEQYF
TRBV5-1,TRBD1,few,TRBJ2-2,TGCGCCAGCGACGGAAACAGGGGGCGCGGTTTAGTGTCCACCGGGGAGCTGTTTTTT,CASDGNRGRGLVSTGELFF
TRBV29-1,NA,few,TRBJ1-2,TGCAGCGTGAACAGCAACTATGGCTACACCTTC,CSVNSNYGYTF
TRBV7-9,NA,NA,TRBJ1-6,TGTGCCAGCAGCTTAGTGGGGGGGGGTTCACCCCTCCACTTT,CASSLVGGGSPLHF
TRBV29-1,NA,NA,TRBJ1-2,TGCAGCGACGTAGGGGGAGCTGGCTACACCTTC,CSDVGGAGYTF
TRBV7-6,NA,NA,TRBJ2-7,TGTGCCAGCAGCTTAGCTCTGGGGGCAGGGGAGTCCTACGAGCAGTACTTC,CASSLALGAGESYEQYF
TRBV7-9,TRBD1,NA,TRBJ2-5,TGTGCCAGCAGTCGATCCCAGGGGGCGAGGCAGACCCAGTACTTC,CASSRSQGARQTQYF
TRBV2,NA,NA,TRBJ1-3,TGTGCCAGCATTCAAGGTGGAAACACCATATATTTT,CASIQGGNTIYF
TRBV4-1,NA,few,TRBJ2-7,TGCGCCAGCAGCCATAACGGGGGAGCCTACGAGCAGTACTTC,CASSHNGGAYEQYF
TRBV27,NA,NA,TRBJ1-2,TGTGCCAGCAGCTCCCCTTCGGCGGGGTCGAACTATGGCTACACCTTC,CASSSPSAGSNYGYTF
TRBV5-1,NA,NA,TRBJ2-3,TGCGCCAGCAGCCCTCCCGTGGGCACCAGCACAGATACGCAGTATTTT,CASSPPVGTSTDTQYF
TRBV7-2,TRBD1,NA,TRBJ1-1,TGTGCCAGCAGCTTGGTGACAGGGTCGGGGTTGAACACTGAAGCTTTCTTT,CASSLVTGSGLNTEAFF
TRBV9,NA,few,TRBJ2-7,TGTGCCAGCAGCCCCGACGAGGGCGAGCAGTACTTC,CASSPDEGEQYF
TRBV5-6,NA,NA,TRBJ2-7,TGTGCCAGCAGCTTGGGCGGGACGGGGAACGAGCAGTACTTC,CASSLGGTGNEQYF
TRBV28,TRBD1,NA,TRBJ2-3,TGTGCCAGCAGTTTAGGGACAGGCCACACAGATACGCAGTATTTT,CASSLGTGHTDTQYF
TRBV29-1,NA,few,TRBJ2-1,TGCAGCGTTATCCGGGGAAATACGAATGAGCAGTTCTTC,CSVIRGNTNEQFF
TRBV7-8,TRBD2,few,TRBJ2-5,TGTGCCAGCAGCCCAAGCGGGGGGGCCCAGACCCAGTACTTC,CASSPSGGAQTQYF
TRBV10-3,TRBD2,few,TRBJ2-1,TGTGCCATCAGTGAGTCGACTAGCCCTCTTGGCAATGAGCAGTTCTTC,CAISESTSPLGNEQFF
TRBV7-2,NA,many,TRBJ2-1,TGTGCCAGCAGCTTATTGCTAGGGGGTCCCTACAATGAGCAGTTCTTC,CASSLLLGGPYNEQFF
TRBV3-1,NA,NA,TRBJ2-4,TGTGCCAGAATAGGGGATTCCAAAAACATTCAGTACTTC,CARIGDSKNIQYF
TRBV28,NA,few,TRBJ1-2,TGTGCCAGCAGTCCTCGGACGGGCTATGGCTACACCTTC,CASSPRTGYGYTF